This entry lists 16 T cell receptor beta chains sequenced from one sample in a study of control samples from healthy donors and cancer patients. The method was immunoSEQ multiplex PCR; TCRdb's version includes in-frame clones alone and lacks a portion of them. The profile shows about 49,000 clones, 65% to 90% of them singletons. The sequenced material came from PBMCs. These receptors all stem from a woman in her 50s with lung cancer.

The chain carries TRBV7-9 and TRBJ1-2; D possibly corresponds to TRBD1 (6 bases). Trimming shortened V by 2 bases and J by 7 bases, and 11 bases separated the two germline ends. The germline gives CDR1 SEHNR, CDR2 FQNEAQ (reference sequence). The CDR3 extends over 13 amino acids. The CDR3 here is CASSLNRETGYTF. CDR3 coding DNA: TGTGCCAGCAGCTTAAACAGGGAGACTGGCTACACCTTC.

V is TRBV13 and J is TRBJ2-1; 7 nucleotides agree with TRBD1. J gave up 12 bases and V 5 bases, and 19 bases lay outside the gene matches. Germline V gives CDR1 PRHDT, CDR2 FYEKMQ (reference sequence). CDR3 length equals 16 residues. CDR3 amino acids: CASSATGTEYLPGQFF. The CDR3 nucleotides are TGTGCCAGCAGCGCGACCGGGACAGAATACCTACCAGGGCAGTTCTTC.

The chain has TRBV6-5 and TRBJ1-2; D remains unclear. Germline V CDR1 and CDR2: MNHEY, SVGAGI. V was pared by 6 bases and J by 8 bases, with 16 bases between. This CDR3 spans 13 amino acids. In DNA, the CDR3 is TGTGCCAGCAGCCTGAAAGGAGTGGGCGGCTACACCTTC. This sequence encodes CASSLKGVGGYTF.

The chain is built from TRBV10-3 and TRBJ2-2; TRBD1 or TRBD2 may be the D gene (5 bases each). Germline loops: CDR1 ENHRY, CDR2 SYGVKD. The CDR3 is 14 amino acids. V dropped 11 bases and J dropped 7 bases, with 20 bases sitting between them. CDR3 in DNA: TGTGCCGCCGTCGGAGAAAATGGGGGCGGGGAGCTGTTTTTT. This gives the protein CAAVGENGGGELFF.

V is TRBV19 and J is TRBJ2-7; perhaps D is TRBD1 or TRBD2 (5 bases each). Germline V gene lookup returns CDR1 LNHDA and CDR2 SQIVND (reference sequence). Trimming cost V 4 bases and J 1 base, with 14 bases left between them. The CDR3 loop spans 15 amino acids. The CDR3 bases are TGTGCCAGTAGTACTCCGGGACGGACGTCCTACGAGCAGTACTTC. Translating it yields CASSTPGRTSYEQYF.

The V gene is TRBV24-1, the J gene TRBJ2-3; 9 bases align to TRBD2. Germline trimming cut 3 bases from V and 2 bases from J; bases unmatched to any gene: 5. Germline V lookup: CDR1 KGHDR, CDR2 SFDVKD. This CDR3 spans 16 amino acids. As DNA, the CDR3 is TGTGCCACCAGTGATACCGCGGGGGGGATCACAGATACGCAGTATTTT. Protein: CATSDTAGGITDTQYF.

The chain employs TRBV6-5 and TRBJ2-7; no definite D call. V shed 6 bases and J shed 4 bases, with 16 bases lying between them. The CDR3 sequence is 14 residues long. CDR1 and CDR2 from the germline V gene are MNHEY and SVGAGI. The CDR3 nucleotides read TGTGCCAGCAGACCTGGTGTGGCGCCGTACGAGCAGTACTTC. The encoded protein is CASRPGVAPYEQYF.

The rearrangement uses TRBV28 and TRBJ1-2; 12 bases align to TRBD1. With 5 bases clipped from V and 8 bases from J, the junction kept 6 bases outside the gene matches. Per germline, CDR1 MDHEN and CDR2 SYDVKM. The CDR3 is 14 residues long. The CDR3 region has the DNA TGTGCCAGCAGTCCCGCCGGGACAGGGGGCGGCTACACCTTC. Its translation is CASSPAGTGGGYTF.

This clone was observed once. The genes are TRBV5-4 and TRBJ2-2; D is perhaps TRBD1 (6 bases). V shed 4 bases and J shed 0 bases, with 10 bases lying between them. CDR3 length: 15 residues. Germline assignment: CDR1 SGHNT and CDR2 YYREEE (reference sequence). The CDR3 bases are TGTGCCAGCAGCCCCGGGACACCGAACACCGGGGAGCTGTTTTTT. Translating gives CASSPGTPNTGELFF.

This chain connects TRBV6-2 or TRBV6-3 to TRBJ1-1; 8 bases match TRBD1. J gave up 4 bases and V 2 bases, and 9 bases lay outside the gene matches. Per germline, CDR1 MNHEY and CDR2 SVGEGT. This CDR3 has 16 residues. CDR3 sequence: CASSYQGAFLGTEAFF. CDR3 in DNA: TGTGCCAGCAGTTACCAGGGGGCGTTCTTGGGCACTGAAGCTTTCTTT.

The J gene is TRBJ1-5, the V gene TRBV2, with 11 bases that match TRBD1. The length of the CDR3 is 13 residues. J was trimmed by 6 bases and V by 6 bases; bases with no gene match: 1. Germline V gene sequence: CDR1 SNHLY, CDR2 FYNNEI. The CDR3 coding sequence is TGTGCCAGCAGGGGGACAGGGGGTCAGCCCCAGCATTTT. Its translation is CASRGTGGQPQHF.

The rearrangement joins TRBV5-1 to TRBJ1-1; D remains ambiguous. Between the trimmed V and J ends, which lost 1 base and 0 bases, there was a span of 7 bases. CDR1 and CDR2 from the germline V gene are SGHRS and YFSETQ. This CDR3 is built from 14 residues. The CDR3 is CASSLNSVNTEAFF. CDR3 DNA sequence: TGCGCCAGCAGCTTGAATTCGGTGAACACTGAAGCTTTCTTT.

The chain recombines TRBV7-9 with TRBJ1-1; no clear D. V lost 6 bases to trimming and J lost 8 bases, with 19 bases between them. From germline, CDR1 is SEHNR and CDR2 FQNEAQ (reference sequence). The CDR3 is 14 amino acids. CDR3 loop: CASSPSDRFPEAFF. DNA of the CDR3: TGTGCCAGCAGTCCATCCGACCGTTTCCCCGAAGCTTTCTTT.

The chain links TRBV5-6 to TRBJ1-2; D perhaps matches TRBD1 (5 bases). Trimming left V 1 base short and J 4 bases short, with 5 bases between. Looked up from germline, CDR1 is SGHDT and CDR2 is YYEEEE. The CDR3 runs 12 residues. In DNA form, the CDR3 reads TGTGCCAGCAGCTTGAGGGGCTATGGCTACACCTTC. Protein: CASSLRGYGYTF. The complete variable domain, with remaining parts taken from reference TRBV5-6 and TRBJ1-2, reads DAGVTQSPTHLIKTRGQQVTLRCSPKSGHDTVSWYQQALGQGPQFIFQYYEEEERQRGNFPDRFSGHQFPNYSSELNVNALLLGDSALYLCASSLRGYGYTFGSGTRLTVV.

The V gene is TRBV27, the J gene TRBJ2-5; TRBD2 might be the D (5 bases). Trimming took 6 bases from V and 1 from J, leaving 9 bases between them. Looked up from germline, CDR1 is MNHEY and CDR2 is SMNVEV (reference sequence). CDR3 length: 13 residues. The CDR3 sequence: CASRTLAQETQYF. In DNA form, the CDR3 reads TGTGCCAGCAGAACCCTAGCCCAAGAGACCCAGTACTTC.

The CDR3 spells CASWGQGVSDEQFF. In DNA, the CDR3 is TGTGCCAGCTGGGGACAGGGAGTATCCGATGAGCAGTTCTTC. The V gene is TRBV2, the J gene TRBJ2-1; TRBD1 matches at 9 bases. Germline lookup yields CDR1 SNHLY and CDR2 FYNNEI. This CDR3 is built from 14 residues. V lost 8 bases to trimming and J lost 8 bases; unmatched junction nucleotides: 10.